The next 10 T cell receptor beta chains were all read from a single sample in a study of T cell repertoires in cytomegalovirus infection. A single record per CDR3 protein comes from TCRdb applying MiXCR to the reads. The sample includes some 350,000 distinct CDR3 sequences, over 15% of them seen just once. The specimen was PBMCs. The receptors derive from a human donor in good health (CMV status not recorded). Some clones in this sample may be carry-over from other donors' samples.

In this sample, this clonotype turned up many times. This chain links TRBV7-9 with TRBJ2-7, with D perhaps TRBD1 or TRBD2 (5 bases each). V was trimmed by 2 bases and J by 0 bases, leaving 14 bases between them. There are 16 residues in the CDR3. CDR1 SEHNR and CDR2 FQNEAQ come from the germline V gene (reference sequence). CDR3 in amino acids: CASSLLGRRSSYEQYF. The CDR3 DNA sequence: TGTGCCAGCAGCTTATTGGGACGGAGGAGCTCCTACGAGCAGTACTTC.

This clonotype was counted between two and nine times. The chain is built from TRBV10-3 and TRBJ2-3; 10 nucleotides line up with TRBD2. V lost 10 bases, J lost 6 bases, and 16 bases stayed unmatched. CDR1 and CDR2 (germline): ENHRY, SYGVKD. The CDR3 has 16 amino acids. CDR3 residues: CATRGAGGARLDTQYF. The CDR3 DNA is TGTGCCACCCGGGGAGCGGGGGGGGCCCGGTTGGATACGCAGTATTTT.

This sequence joins TRBV7-8 and TRBJ2-7; 9 bases fit TRBD2. Germline CDR1 reads SGHVS; CDR2 reads FQNEAQ. The CDR3 spans 13 residues. The trim removed 3 bases at V and 7 bases at J, leaving 4 bases unmatched. The CDR3 sequence is CASSFAGGGEQYF. The CDR3 nucleotides read TGTGCCAGCAGCTTTGCGGGGGGGGGGGAGCAGTACTTC.

This clonotype appeared a few times. The chain joins TRBV29-1 to TRBJ1-2, with unresolved D. The CDR3 extends over 15 amino acids. V dropped 6 bases and J dropped 0 bases, with 17 bases sitting between them. CDR1 is SQVTM, CDR2 ANQGSEA, per germline. CDR3 DNA: TGCAGCGTCTACTCGGATCGGGGTACTAACTATGGCTACACCTTC. Amino acid sequence: CSVYSDRGTNYGYTF.

The rearrangement uses TRBV15 and TRBJ1-2; perhaps TRBD1 as D (5 bases). The germline V gene encodes CDR1 LNHNV and CDR2 YYDKDF (reference sequence). V was trimmed by 6 bases and J by 5 bases, leaving 7 bases between them. The CDR3 is 11 amino acids. The CDR3 DNA reads as TGTGCCACCAGTAAGGGGTATGGCTACACCTTC. Amino acid sequence: CATSKGYGYTF.

The chain employs TRBV4-3 and TRBJ1-1; D remains unclear. The CDR3 length is 13 residues. V was cut by 3 bases and J by 4 bases, with 9 bases left in between. CDR1 and CDR2 (germline): LGHNA, YSLEER. CDR3 DNA sequence: TGCGCCAGCAGCCACCGACTAGGCACTGAAGCTTTCTTT. Its protein is CASSHRLGTEAFF.

Concerning this clonotype itself: This may stem from a read error, because a much larger clone lies one nucleotide away. The J gene is TRBJ2-1, the V gene TRBV7-2; 11 bases fit TRBD2. The better agreement between TRBJ2-7 and the DNA end casts doubt on the J call. The CDR3 is 13 residues long. Germline lookup yields CDR1 SGHTA and CDR2 FQGNSA. The CDR3, as DNA: TGTGCCAGCAGACTAGCGGGGGACAATGAGCAGTACTTC. Translating gives CASRLAGDNEQYF.

This clonotype occurred many times. V gene TRBV7-2 combines with J gene TRBJ1-2; the D is unclear. Germline CDR1 reads SGHTA; CDR2 reads FQGNSA. The CDR3 runs 11 residues. V was pared by 5 bases and J by 13 bases, with 14 bases between. The CDR3 DNA reads as TGTGCCAGCAGCCCGGGCGGAACCCGCACCTTC. Protein: CASSPGGTRTF.

This clonotype was observed a few times. This chain joins TRBV4-1 and TRBJ2-1, with D tentatively TRBD2 (6 bases). The ends were cut back, 3 bases at V and 8 bases at J, with 17 bases in the middle. The CDR3 totals 15 residues. From germline, CDR1 is MGHRA and CDR2 YSYEKL. CDR3: CASSHIGRGLDEQFF. In nucleotides, the CDR3 is TGCGCCAGCAGCCACATCGGGAGAGGATTGGATGAGCAGTTCTTC.

The V and J genes are TRBV6-1 and TRBJ2-5, with D tentatively TRBD1 or TRBD2 (5 bases each). CDR3 length equals 17 residues. Trimming stripped 6 bases from V and 5 bases from J, with 25 bases between. Germline CDR1 and CDR2: MNHNS and SASEGT. CDR3 sequence: CASRPFGGTQLQETQYF. CDR3 nucleotides: TGTGCCAGCAGGCCCTTTGGGGGAACACAGCTCCAGGAGACCCAGTACTTC.